The present T cell receptor (beta chain) was sequenced within a study of tissue T cells after allogeneic stem cell transplantation. The CDR3 is 14 residues long. J was trimmed by 7 bases and V by 3 bases; bases with no gene match: 3. From germline, CDR1 is LGHNA and CDR2 YSYQKL. TCRdb's copy holds only in-frame clones and misses some; the assay was immunoSEQ multiplex PCR. Found here are about 22,000 clones, roughly two thirds of them singletons; the top ten hold more than 0.65%. Turning to this clone: Gene names are mouse gene names. The read finishes 1 residue shy of the CDR3 end, and the germline J gene is used to complete it.

Sample: spleen. The receptor comes from a female BALB/c mouse in good health. The strain's MHC: H2-d. The chain links TRBV2 to TRBJ2-1; 10 bases align to TRBD1. CDR3 region: CASSQTGGRAEQFF. The CDR3 DNA, read in part, is TGTGCCAGCAGCCAGACAGGGGGCAGGGCTGAGCAGTTC.